A selection of T cell receptor beta chains follows, all from one sample in a study of shared clonotypes between healthy human individuals. The protocol was immunoSEQ multiplex PCR, while the TCRdb copy is restricted to in-frame clones and leaves out a portion. The repertoire holds approximately 1,500,000 clones, with approximately 96% as singletons. Sequenced sample: naive CD4+ T cells sorted from blood. The receptors originated from a man aged 25 to 40 in good health. Both conserved end residues are part of each CDR3. Each record gives: J gene, D gene, clone size, V gene, CDR3 protein, CDR3 DNA. D genes are given only for firm matches. Some rows have no size entry. The others give once, few or many, or a class for an expanded clone.

TRBJ2-1 - once TRBV18 CASSPVGQIPNEQFF TGTGCCAGCTCACCAGTAGGACAGATTCCGAATGAGCAGTTCTTC
TRBJ2-7 TRBD2 - TRBV7-9 CASSLRLAGGFSEQYF TGTGCCAGCAGCTTGAGGCTAGCGGGAGGGTTTTCCGAGCAGTACTTC
TRBJ2-7 TRBD1 - TRBV11-2 CASSLGHSGTGDPYEQYF TGTGCCAGCAGCTTGGGTCATTCTGGGACAGGGGACCCCTACGAGCAGTACTTC
TRBJ2-2 - - TRBV9 CASSVSPGFTGELFF TGTGCCAGCAGCGTGTCGCCAGGGTTCACCGGGGAGCTGTTTTTT
TRBJ1-5 TRBD1 - TRBV6-1 CASKGTASNQPQHF TGTGCCAGCAAAGGGACAGCTAGCAATCAGCCCCAGCATTTT
TRBJ2-1 - - TRBV25-1 CASSKHQSEQFF TGTGCCAGCAGTAAGCACCAAAGCGAGCAGTTCTTC
TRBJ1-3 - - TRBV5-4 CASSSPTTGNTIYF TGTGCCAGCAGCTCGCCGACTACTGGAAACACCATATATTTT
TRBJ2-7 - - TRBV10-1 CASSSAGTTYEQYF TGCGCCAGCAGCTCGGCCGGCACAACCTACGAGCAGTACTTC
TRBJ2-1 TRBD1 - TRBV5-1 CASSLGQGPFGEQFF TGCGCCAGCAGCTTGGGACAGGGTCCCTTTGGTGAGCAGTTCTTC
TRBJ2-7 TRBD1 - TRBV10-1 CASSDRAGTGLHEQYF TGCGCCAGCAGTGACCGGGCCGGGACAGGGTTGCACGAGCAGTACTTC
TRBJ2-3 TRBD1 - TRBV5-1 CASSRGQATDTQYF TGCGCCAGCAGCCGGGGACAGGCCACAGATACGCAGTATTTT
TRBJ2-1 TRBD2 once TRBV10-3 CAIKGGPSGATYNEQFF TGTGCCATCAAGGGCGGACCTAGCGGGGCCACCTACAATGAGCAGTTCTTC
TRBJ2-1 - - TRBV5-6 CASSLPPWGNEQFF TGTGCCAGCAGCTTGCCCCCTTGGGGAAATGAGCAGTTCTTC
TRBJ2-3 - - TRBV4-3 CASSSRKNTDTQYF TGCGCCAGCAGTTCTCGGAAGAACACAGATACGCAGTATTTT
TRBJ2-5 TRBD2 - TRBV5-4 CASSLGLAGGAGETQYF TGTGCCAGCAGCTTGGGCCTAGCGGGAGGAGCGGGTGAGACCCAGTACTTC
TRBJ2-7 TRBD2 - TRBV6-5 CASSNGLAGVYEQYF TGTGCCAGCAGTAATGGACTAGCGGGAGTTTACGAGCAGTACTTC
TRBJ1-3 TRBD1 - TRBV5-4 CASSFTGGLGNTIYF TGTGCCAGCAGCTTTACAGGGGGCTTAGGAAACACCATATATTTT
TRBJ2-3 TRBD1 - TRBV11-1 CASSRDRVGDTQYF TGTGCCAGCAGCCGGGACAGGGTAGGAGATACGCAGTATTTT
TRBJ2-3 TRBD2 once TRBV5-1 CASSLLGLAGGGDTQYF TGCGCCAGCAGCTTGTTAGGACTAGCGGGGGGCGGAGATACGCAGTATTTT
TRBJ2-3 - - TRBV10-2 CASRREQRTDTQYF TGCGCCAGTCGCCGGGAGCAAAGGACAGATACGCAGTATTTT
TRBJ2-2 TRBD1 once TRBV10-1 CASSMTGQDTGELFF TGCGCCAGCAGCATGACAGGGCAGGACACCGGGGAGCTGTTTTTT
TRBJ2-1 TRBD1 once TRBV6-6 CASSYPGQGGDEQFF TGTGCCAGCAGTTACCCCGGGCAAGGGGGCGATGAGCAGTTCTTC
TRBJ2-3 - - TRBV29-1 CSYGLLQGRGTDTQYF TGCAGCTATGGACTACTTCAGGGGAGGGGCACAGATACGCAGTATTTT
TRBJ2-1 - - TRBV5-4 CASSLVMGPTNEQFF TGTGCCAGCAGCTTGGTTATGGGCCCTACCAATGAGCAGTTCTTC
TRBJ1-5 - - TRBV10-3 CAISERDRDQPQHF TGTGCCATCAGTGAGAGGGACCGCGATCAGCCCCAGCATTTT
TRBJ2-3 TRBD2 - TRBV6-1 CASSDLAGSTDTQYF TGTGCCAGCAGTGATTTAGCGGGGAGCACAGATACGCAGTATTTT
TRBJ2-7 - - TRBV13 CASSFIQRRYEQYF TGTGCCAGCAGCTTCATCCAGCGCCGTTACGAGCAGTACTTC
TRBJ2-7 - - TRBV27 CASSLLAGSYEQYF TGTGCCAGCAGTTTATTGGCGGGTTCCTACGAGCAGTACTTC
TRBJ2-3 - - TRBV5-1 CASSLSPSGEGHTDTQYF TGCGCCAGCAGCTTGTCCCCGTCGGGGGAGGGACACACAGATACGCAGTATTTT
TRBJ2-7 - - TRBV30 CAWMQGIYEQYF TGTGCCTGGATGCAGGGCATCTACGAGCAGTACTTC
TRBJ2-3 TRBD1 - TRBV19 CASSSAPRDRFVLDTQYF TGTGCCAGTAGTAGCGCTCCCCGGGACAGGTTCGTTTTAGATACGCAGTATTTT
TRBJ1-2 - - TRBV6-1 CASSETGAYGYTF TGTGCCAGCAGTGAGACAGGAGCCTATGGCTACACCTTC
TRBJ2-3 TRBD1 - TRBV2 CASSVGQGPQDTQYF TGTGCCAGCAGTGTAGGACAGGGGCCACAAGATACGCAGTATTTT
TRBJ2-5 TRBD1 - TRBV7-9 CASSLTDRAPFQETQYF TGTGCCAGCAGCTTAACCGACAGGGCCCCCTTTCAAGAGACCCAGTACTTC
TRBJ2-7 - - TRBV5-1 CASSLVARTDSNEQYF TGCGCCAGCAGCTTGGTGGCCAGGACAGACTCGAACGAGCAGTACTTC
TRBJ2-1 - - TRBV5-5 CASSPRQVVNEQFF TGTGCCAGCAGCCCCCGACAGGTGGTAAATGAGCAGTTCTTC
TRBJ2-1 - - TRBV29-1 CSVASGRIEQFF TGCAGCGTGGCCTCGGGACGAATTGAGCAGTTCTTC
TRBJ1-1 TRBD1 - TRBV18 CASSETGASTEAFF TGTGCCAGCTCAGAGACAGGGGCCTCCACTGAAGCTTTCTTT
TRBJ2-7 - - TRBV9 CASSALGSSYEQYF TGTGCCAGCAGCGCATTGGGGTCCTCCTACGAGCAGTACTTC
TRBJ2-1 TRBD2 - TRBV9 CASSAEGGTSGYDEQFF TGTGCCAGCAGCGCCGAAGGTGGGACTAGCGGGTACGATGAGCAGTTCTTC
TRBJ2-7 TRBD1 - TRBV7-2 CASSYPGQGYEQYF TGTGCCAGCAGCTATCCGGGACAGGGCTACGAGCAGTACTTC
TRBJ2-2 TRBD2 - TRBV7-2 CASSYHSSGRGPGELFF TGTGCCAGCAGCTATCACTCCAGCGGGAGAGGTCCCGGGGAGCTGTTTTTT
TRBJ2-7 - - TRBV19 CASSIATGNHEQYF TGTGCCAGTAGTATAGCAACAGGGAACCACGAGCAGTACTTC